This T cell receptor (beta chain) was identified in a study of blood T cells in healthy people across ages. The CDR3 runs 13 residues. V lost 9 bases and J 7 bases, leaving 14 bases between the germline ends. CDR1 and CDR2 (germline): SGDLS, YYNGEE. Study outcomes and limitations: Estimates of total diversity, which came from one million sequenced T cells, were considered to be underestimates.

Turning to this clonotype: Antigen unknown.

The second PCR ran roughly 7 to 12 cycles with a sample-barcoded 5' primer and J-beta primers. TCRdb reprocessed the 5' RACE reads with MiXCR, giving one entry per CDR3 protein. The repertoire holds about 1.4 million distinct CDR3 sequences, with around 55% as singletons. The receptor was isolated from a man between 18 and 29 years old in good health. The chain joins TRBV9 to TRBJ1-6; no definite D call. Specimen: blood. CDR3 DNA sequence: TGTGCCAACCGGAAAGAGGTAAATTCACCCCTCCACTTT. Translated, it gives CANRKEVNSPLHF.